This T cell receptor beta chain was sequenced in a study of OX40 agonist ivuxolimab in advanced cancers. At the level of the study: Patients were infused with ivuxolimab every 2 weeks at 0.01 to 10 mg/kg. Dose-escalation cases comprised hepatocellular carcinoma, melanoma, renal cell or head and neck cancer. Earlier treatment with anti-PD-1, anti-PD-L1 or anti-CTLA-4 was permitted, and over 35% had received some.

Study-level findings and limits: The study found that CD8+ T cells averaged more expanded clones than CD4+.

This table comes from immunoSEQ multiplex PCR, and its TCRdb copy is limited to in-frame clones, with some not included. Here the sample spans about 100,000 clones, around 89% being singletons. Notes on this clone: Its antigen is not known.

The sample here was CD4+ or CD8+ T cells sorted from blood, taken in a trial of the OX40 agonist ivuxolimab. The origin of this receptor is an adult with an advanced solid tumor such as melanoma, head and neck, liver or kidney cancer.

The CDR3 here is CASSTRGTNNEQFF. In DNA, the CDR3 is TGTGCCAGCAGTACTCGGGGTACCAACAATGAGCAGTTCTTC. The rearrangement uses TRBV6-5 and TRBJ2-1; weak D call: TRBD2 (5 bases). In germline, CDR1 is MNHEY, CDR2 SVGAGI. Trimming removed 5 bases at V and 5 bases at J, with 13 bases between. The CDR3 consists of 14 residues.